The 19 T cell receptor beta chains reported below all come from one sample, sequenced in a study of cytomegalovirus exposure and HLA in healthy donors. The PCR was carried out with 60 Vbeta primers and 13 Jbeta primers. Assay: immunoSEQ multiplex PCR; the TCRdb copy retains only in-frame clones and omits some. The data contain over 100,000 clones, 81% of them singletons. The sample comprised PBMCs. The receptors originated from a woman in her 30s in good health and CMV-seronegative.

CDR3: CASGRGQWYF. Here the CDR3 DNA reads TGCGCCAGCGGAAGGGGACAGTGGTACTTC. The V call is TRBV23-1, the J call TRBJ2-5; the match to TRBD1 covers 7 bases. TRBV23-1 is labeled an ORF, and its function is uncertain. Germline trimming cut 8 bases from V and 13 bases from J; bases unmatched to any gene: 7. The CDR3 covers 10 residues.

On this clone: A read error may produce the germline difference seen at one junction end. The chain links TRBV7-9 to TRBJ1-6; TRBD1 aligns across 11 bases. Germline V gene sequence: CDR1 SEHNR, CDR2 FQNEAQ (reference sequence). The CDR3 is made up of 17 amino acids. In nucleotides, the CDR3 is TGTGCCAGCAGCCTAGCGTCCGGGACAGGGGGTAATTCACCCCTCCACTTT. Translation: CASSLASGTGGNSPLHF.

The chain is built from TRBV28 and TRBJ2-1, with 9 positions matching TRBD2. V trimming: 6 bases; J trimming: 15 bases; junction bases outside the gene matches: 9. This CDR3 has 12 amino acids. Germline V lookup: CDR1 MDHEN, CDR2 SYDVKM. The DNA of the CDR3 is TGTGCCAGCAGCACTATAGCGGGAGAGAGGTTCTTC. Encoded protein: CASSTIAGERFF.

The chain joins TRBV10-3 to TRBJ2-5; possibly TRBD1 for D (6 bases). The J call may be wrong; the DNA end is better matched by TRBJ2-7. The CDR3 runs to 13 residues. Germline V lookup: CDR1 ENHRY, CDR2 SYGVKD. CDR3 sequence: CAISRDTAYEQYF. CDR3 bases: TGTGCCATCTCCCGGGACACGGCCTACGAGCAGTACTTC.

The V gene is TRBV27, the J gene TRBJ2-3; TRBD2 agrees at 10 bases. In germline, CDR1 is MNHEY, CDR2 SMNVEV (reference sequence). V shed 5 bases, J shed 6 bases, and the junction held 8 bases outside the gene matches. The CDR3 contains 15 residues. The CDR3, as DNA: TGTGCCAGCAGTCACCTAGCGGGAGTAGGGGATACGCAGTATTTT. Its protein product is CASSHLAGVGDTQYF.

This clone was found once. The chain couples TRBV5-1 to TRBJ2-1; 10 positions match TRBD2. The length of the CDR3 is 15 residues. The ends lost 0 bases at V and 9 bases at J; junction bases unmatched: 6. CDR1 and CDR2 (germline): SGHRS, YFSETQ. The CDR3 is CASSLASGSSGEQFF. The DNA of the CDR3 is TGCGCCAGCAGCTTGGCTAGCGGGAGTTCTGGTGAGCAGTTCTTC.

This chain uses TRBV12-5 with TRBJ1-3; D remains unclear. The V and J ends lost 7 bases and 0 bases respectively, with 10 bases between them. There are 14 residues in the CDR3. Germline assignment: CDR1 LGHNT and CDR2 FRNRAP. In DNA, the CDR3 is TGTGCTAGTGAACTATCGGGCTCTGGAAACACCATATATTTT. It translates to CASELSGSGNTIYF.

The chain links TRBV7-2 to TRBJ2-2, with D possibly matching TRBD1 (6 bases). Per germline, CDR1 SGHTA and CDR2 FQGNSA. V lost 2 bases to trimming and J lost 4 bases, with 11 bases between them. CDR3 length: 15 residues. This chain's CDR3 is CASSLTGISTGELFF. The CDR3 DNA follows: TGTGCCAGCAGCTTAACAGGGATAAGCACCGGGGAGCTGTTTTTT.

V gene TRBV27 combines with J gene TRBJ1-4, with 7 bases aligning to TRBD1. Trimming cost V 6 bases and J 10 bases; bases outside gene matches: 17. This CDR3 spans 16 amino acids. Germline loops: CDR1 MNHEY, CDR2 SMNVEV (reference sequence). CDR3 region: CASRGQSLGGSGKLFF. Written as DNA, the CDR3 is TGTGCCAGCAGGGGACAGTCCTTGGGTGGTTCGGGAAAACTGTTTTTT.

The genes are TRBV19 and TRBJ2-1, with 11 bases lining up with TRBD2. The V and J ends lost 8 bases and 7 bases, in that order; junction bases with no gene match: 7. This CDR3 comprises 14 residues. Germline-derived CDR1 and CDR2 are LNHDA and SQIVND (reference sequence). The chain's CDR3 is CASEGTSGWNEQFF. CDR3 coding DNA: TGTGCCAGTGAAGGGACTAGCGGCTGGAATGAGCAGTTCTTC.

The V call is TRBV27, the J call TRBJ2-3; TRBD1 is a possible D gene (5 bases). V was shortened by 4 bases and J by 5 bases, with 13 bases between the two germline ends. Germline CDR1 is MNHEY and CDR2 is SMNVEV (reference sequence). The CDR3 spans 14 residues. In DNA, the CDR3 is TGTGCCAGCAGTTCTCTAGGGGTTGGAGATACGCAGTATTTT. Amino acids: CASSSLGVGDTQYF.

The chain recombines TRBV18 with TRBJ2-2; 13 positions match TRBD2. The CDR3 contains 18 residues. J lost 1 base, V lost 1 base, and 3 bases had no gene match. The germline V gene has CDR1 KGHSH and CDR2 LQKENI. DNA of the CDR3: TGTGCCAGCTCACCACGGGGGACTAGCGGGATGAACACCGGGGAGCTGTTTTTT. As protein: CASSPRGTSGMNTGELFF.

The chain is built from TRBV19 and TRBJ1-5; TRBD1 matches at 7 bases. The CDR3 consists of 14 residues. The V segment lost 7 bases and the J segment 5 bases; nucleotides outside the gene matches: 8. Looked up from germline, CDR1 is LNHDA and CDR2 is SQIVND (reference sequence). CDR3 in amino acids: CASNRDRSYQPQHF. CDR3 nucleotides: TGTGCCAGTAATCGGGACAGAAGTTATCAGCCCCAGCATTTT.

J is TRBJ1-2 and V is TRBV6-5; D gene unclear. Deletions cut 5 bases from V and 5 bases from J, with 12 bases between. From germline, CDR1 is MNHEY and CDR2 SVGAGI. CDR3 size: 13 residues. CDR3 sequence (DNA): TGTGCCAGCAGTCGTGGGAGCGATTATGGCTACACCTTC. Its translation: CASSRGSDYGYTF.

The gene calls are TRBV2 and TRBJ1-2; tentatively, D is TRBD1 (6 bases). This CDR3 spans 14 amino acids. Germline V gene data show CDR1 as SNHLY and CDR2 as FYNNEI. V lost 2 bases to trimming and J lost 6 bases, with 13 bases between them. In DNA, the CDR3 is TGTGCCAGCAGTGAACTGACAGGAATTAATGGCTACACCTTC. Encoded protein: CASSELTGINGYTF.

The chain employs TRBV18 and TRBJ2-7; TRBD2 agrees at 8 bases. The CDR3 is 15 residues long. J gave up 4 bases and V 4 bases, and 9 bases lay outside the gene matches. Germline CDR1 reads KGHSH; CDR2 reads LQKENI. The CDR3 DNA is TGTGCCAGCTCACTCCAGCGGGAGAGGATGTACGAGCAGTACTTC. The encoded protein is CASSLQRERMYEQYF.

The chain joins TRBV14 to TRBJ2-2, with 11 bases lining up with TRBD2. V was pared by 4 bases and J by 5 bases, with 15 bases of the junction left unmatched. The CDR3 sequence is 19 residues long. CDR1 SGHDN and CDR2 FVKESK come from the germline V gene. CDR3 coding DNA: TGTGCCAGCAGCCTACATTTTTCGACTAGCGGGATAGGGACCGGGGAGCTGTTTTTT. This gives the protein CASSLHFSTSGIGTGELFF.

The CDR3, as DNA: TGTGCCAGCAGTCCAACTAGCGGGAGCGAGACCCAGTACTTC. This translates into CASSPTSGSETQYF. The V and J genes are TRBV6-1 and TRBJ2-5; TRBD2 aligns across 11 bases. The CDR3 extends over 14 amino acids. CDR1 and CDR2 (germline): MNHNS, SASEGT. V trimming: 5 bases; J trimming: 5 bases; junction bases outside the gene matches: 4.

To note about this clone: The sample contains more than one DNA sequence encoding this CDR3. The CDR3 sequence: CASSLAGAGVETQYF. CDR3 DNA sequence: TGTGCCAGCAGCTTAGCCGGGGCGGGAGTGGAGACCCAGTACTTC. J is TRBJ2-5 and V is TRBV7-9, with 7 bases fitting TRBD2. CDR1 and CDR2 from the germline V gene are SEHNR and FQNEAQ (reference sequence). The junction had 6 bases not matched to a gene; V was cut back by 0 bases and J by 5 bases. The CDR3 contains 15 residues.